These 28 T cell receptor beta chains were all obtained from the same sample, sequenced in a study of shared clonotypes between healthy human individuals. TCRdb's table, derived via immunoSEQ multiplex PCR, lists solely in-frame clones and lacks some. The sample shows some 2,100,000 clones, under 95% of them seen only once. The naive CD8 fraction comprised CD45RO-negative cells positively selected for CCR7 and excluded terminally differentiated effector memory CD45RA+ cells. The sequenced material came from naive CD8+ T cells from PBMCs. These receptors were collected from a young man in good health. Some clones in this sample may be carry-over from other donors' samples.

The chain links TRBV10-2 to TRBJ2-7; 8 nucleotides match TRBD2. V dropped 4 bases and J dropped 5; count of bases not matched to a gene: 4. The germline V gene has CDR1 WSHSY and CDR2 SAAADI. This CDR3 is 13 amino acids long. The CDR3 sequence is CASSGAGGDEQYF. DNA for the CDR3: TGCGCCAGCAGTGGGGCGGGGGGAGACGAGCAGTACTTC.

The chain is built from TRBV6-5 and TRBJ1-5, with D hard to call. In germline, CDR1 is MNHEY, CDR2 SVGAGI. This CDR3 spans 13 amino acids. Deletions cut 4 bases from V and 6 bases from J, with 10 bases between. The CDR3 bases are TGTGCCAGCAGTTTGGACTCACTTCAGCCCCAGCATTTT. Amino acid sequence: CASSLDSLQPQHF.

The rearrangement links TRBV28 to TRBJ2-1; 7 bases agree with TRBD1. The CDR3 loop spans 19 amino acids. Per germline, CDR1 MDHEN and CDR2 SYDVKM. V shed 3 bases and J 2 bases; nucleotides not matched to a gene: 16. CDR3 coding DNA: TGTGCCAGCAGTTTCGTGCTCAGTTGGGGACAGAGCGCCTACAATGAGCAGTTCTTC. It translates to CASSFVLSWGQSAYNEQFF.

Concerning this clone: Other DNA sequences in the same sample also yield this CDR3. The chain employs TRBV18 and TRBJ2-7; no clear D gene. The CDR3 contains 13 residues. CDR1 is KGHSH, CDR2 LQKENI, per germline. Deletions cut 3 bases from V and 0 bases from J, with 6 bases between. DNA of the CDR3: TGTGCCAGCTCACCCCGCAGCTCCTACGAGCAGTACTTC. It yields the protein CASSPRSSYEQYF.

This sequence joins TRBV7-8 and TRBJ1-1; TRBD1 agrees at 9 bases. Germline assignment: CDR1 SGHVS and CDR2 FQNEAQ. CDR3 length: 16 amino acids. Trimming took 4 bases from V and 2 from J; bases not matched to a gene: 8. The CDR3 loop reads CASSSNRGRINTEAFF. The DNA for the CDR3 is TGTGCCAGCAGCTCAAACAGGGGGCGGATAAACACTGAAGCTTTCTTT. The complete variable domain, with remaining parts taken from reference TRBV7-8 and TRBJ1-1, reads GAGVSQSPRYKVAKRGQDVALRCDPISGHVSLFWYQQALGQGPEFLTYFQNEAQLDKSGLPSDRFFAERPEGSVSTLKIQRTQQEDSAVYLCASSSNRGRINTEAFFGQGTRLTVV.

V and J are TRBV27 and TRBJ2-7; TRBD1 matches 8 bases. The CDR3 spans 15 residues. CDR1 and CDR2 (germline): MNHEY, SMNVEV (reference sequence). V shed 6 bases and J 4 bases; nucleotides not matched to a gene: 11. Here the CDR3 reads CASRSPGQVVYEQYF. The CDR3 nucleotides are TGTGCCAGCAGATCCCCGGGACAGGTAGTTTACGAGCAGTACTTC.

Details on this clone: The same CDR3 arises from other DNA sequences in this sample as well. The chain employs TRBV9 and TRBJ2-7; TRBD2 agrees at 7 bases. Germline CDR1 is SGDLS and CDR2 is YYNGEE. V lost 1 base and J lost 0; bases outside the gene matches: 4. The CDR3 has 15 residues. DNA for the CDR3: TGTGCCAGCAGCGTATCGGGAGGCCTCTCCTACGAGCAGTACTTC. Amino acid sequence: CASSVSGGLSYEQYF.

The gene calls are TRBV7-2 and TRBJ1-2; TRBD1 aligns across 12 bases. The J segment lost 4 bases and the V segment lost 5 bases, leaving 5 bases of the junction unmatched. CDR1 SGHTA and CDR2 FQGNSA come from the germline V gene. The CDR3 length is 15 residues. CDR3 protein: CASSPGTGGGYGYTF. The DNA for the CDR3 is TGTGCCAGCAGCCCCGGGACAGGGGGCGGCTATGGCTACACCTTC.

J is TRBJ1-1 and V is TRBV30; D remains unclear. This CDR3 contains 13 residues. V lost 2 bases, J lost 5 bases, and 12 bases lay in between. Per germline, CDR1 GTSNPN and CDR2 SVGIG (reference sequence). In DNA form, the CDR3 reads TGTGCCTGGAGTTTGGGCCCGAGGACTGAAGCTTTCTTT. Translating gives CAWSLGPRTEAFF.

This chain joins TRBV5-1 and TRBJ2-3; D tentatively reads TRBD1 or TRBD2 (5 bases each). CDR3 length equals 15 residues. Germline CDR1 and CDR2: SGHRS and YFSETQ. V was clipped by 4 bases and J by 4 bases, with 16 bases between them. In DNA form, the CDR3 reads TGCGCCAGCAGCAAAGGGACGGAATGGCCAGATACGCAGTATTTT. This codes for CASSKGTEWPDTQYF.

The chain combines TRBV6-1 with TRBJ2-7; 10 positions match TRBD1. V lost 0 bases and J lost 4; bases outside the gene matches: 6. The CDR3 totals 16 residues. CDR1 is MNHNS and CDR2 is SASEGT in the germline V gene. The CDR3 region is CASSEAIWTGGYEQYF. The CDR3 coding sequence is TGTGCCAGCAGTGAAGCGATATGGACAGGGGGTTACGAGCAGTACTTC.

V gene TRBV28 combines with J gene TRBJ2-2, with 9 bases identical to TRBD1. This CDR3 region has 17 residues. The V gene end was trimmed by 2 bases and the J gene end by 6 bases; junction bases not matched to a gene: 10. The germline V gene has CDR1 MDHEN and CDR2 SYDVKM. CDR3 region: CASSLLIRTGEAGELFF. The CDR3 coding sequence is TGTGCCAGCAGTTTACTTATAAGGACAGGGGAGGCCGGGGAGCTGTTTTTT.

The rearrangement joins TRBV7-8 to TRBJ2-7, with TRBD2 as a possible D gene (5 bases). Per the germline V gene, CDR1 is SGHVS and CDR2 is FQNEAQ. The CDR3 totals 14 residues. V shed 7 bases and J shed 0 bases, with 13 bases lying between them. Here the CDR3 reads CASNPGRSSYEQYF. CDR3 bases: TGTGCCAGCAACCCGGGAAGGAGCTCCTACGAGCAGTACTTC.

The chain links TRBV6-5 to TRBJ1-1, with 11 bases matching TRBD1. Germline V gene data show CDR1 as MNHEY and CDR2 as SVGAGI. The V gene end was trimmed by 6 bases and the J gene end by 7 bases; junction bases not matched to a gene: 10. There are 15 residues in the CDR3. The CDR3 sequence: CASRSPGQGASEAFF. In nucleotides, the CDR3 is TGTGCCAGCAGGTCCCCTGGACAGGGGGCTAGTGAAGCTTTCTTT.

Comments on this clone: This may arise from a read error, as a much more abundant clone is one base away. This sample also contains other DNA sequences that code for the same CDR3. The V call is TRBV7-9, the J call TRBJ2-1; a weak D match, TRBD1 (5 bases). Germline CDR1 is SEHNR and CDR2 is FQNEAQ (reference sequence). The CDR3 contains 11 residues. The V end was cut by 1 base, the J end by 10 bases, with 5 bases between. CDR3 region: CASSLGGEQFF. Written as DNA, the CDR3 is TGTGCCAGCAGCTTAGGGGGCGAGCAGTTCTTC.

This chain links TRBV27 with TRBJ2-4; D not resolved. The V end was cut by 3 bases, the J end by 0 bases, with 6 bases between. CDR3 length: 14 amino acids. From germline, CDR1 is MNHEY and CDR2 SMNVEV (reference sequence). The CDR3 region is CASSFGLAKNIQYF. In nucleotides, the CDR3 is TGTGCCAGCAGTTTTGGCCTAGCCAAAAACATTCAGTACTTC.

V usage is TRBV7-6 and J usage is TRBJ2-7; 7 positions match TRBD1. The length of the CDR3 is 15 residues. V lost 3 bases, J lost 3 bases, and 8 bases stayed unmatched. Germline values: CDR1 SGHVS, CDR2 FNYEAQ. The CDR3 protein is CASSLYRDRDYEQYF. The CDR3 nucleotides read TGTGCCAGCAGCTTGTACCGGGACAGAGACTACGAGCAGTACTTC.

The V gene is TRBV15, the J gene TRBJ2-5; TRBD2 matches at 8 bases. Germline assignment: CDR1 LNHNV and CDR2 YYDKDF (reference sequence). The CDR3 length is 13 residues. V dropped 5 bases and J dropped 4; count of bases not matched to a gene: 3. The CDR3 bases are TGTGCCACCAGCGAAGGACTAGCAGAGACCCAGTACTTC. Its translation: CATSEGLAETQYF.

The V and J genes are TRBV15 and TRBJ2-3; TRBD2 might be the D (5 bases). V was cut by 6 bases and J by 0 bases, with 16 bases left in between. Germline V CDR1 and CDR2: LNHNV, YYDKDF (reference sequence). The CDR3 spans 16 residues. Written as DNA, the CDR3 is TGTGCCACCAGTGCCGGGAACTCTTCTAGCACAGATACGCAGTATTTT. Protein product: CATSAGNSSSTDTQYF.

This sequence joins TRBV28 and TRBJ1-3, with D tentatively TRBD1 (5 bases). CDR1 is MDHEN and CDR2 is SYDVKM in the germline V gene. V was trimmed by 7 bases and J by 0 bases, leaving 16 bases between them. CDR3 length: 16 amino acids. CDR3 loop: CASTLRAGLSGNTIYF. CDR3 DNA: TGTGCCAGCACCCTTAGAGCGGGGCTCTCTGGAAACACCATATATTTT. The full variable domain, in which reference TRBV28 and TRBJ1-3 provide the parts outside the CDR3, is DVKVTQSSRYLVKRTGEKVFLECVQDMDHENMFWYRQDPGLGLRLIYFSYDVKMKEKGDIPEGYSVSREKKERFSLILESASTNQTSMYLCASTLRAGLSGNTIYFGEGSWLTVV.

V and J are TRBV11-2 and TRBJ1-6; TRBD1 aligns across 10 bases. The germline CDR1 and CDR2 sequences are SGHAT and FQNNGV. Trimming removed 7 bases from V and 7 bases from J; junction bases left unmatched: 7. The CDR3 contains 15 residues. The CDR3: CASKSGTGENSPLHF. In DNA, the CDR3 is TGTGCCAGCAAGTCCGGGACAGGGGAAAATTCACCCCTCCACTTT.

CDR3 nucleotides: TGTGCCAGCAGCCTGGGACAGGATAACACCGGGGAGCTGTTTTTT. This gives the protein CASSLGQDNTGELFF. The V gene is TRBV9, the J gene TRBJ2-2; 8 bases match TRBD1. V shed 4 bases and J 2 bases; nucleotides not matched to a gene: 4. Germline CDR1 and CDR2: SGDLS and YYNGEE. The CDR3 contains 15 residues.

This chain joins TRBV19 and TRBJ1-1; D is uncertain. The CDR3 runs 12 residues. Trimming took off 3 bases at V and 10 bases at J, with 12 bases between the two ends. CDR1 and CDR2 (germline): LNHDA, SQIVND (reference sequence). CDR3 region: CASSMDFFSAFF. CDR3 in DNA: TGTGCCAGTAGTATGGACTTTTTTTCAGCTTTCTTT.

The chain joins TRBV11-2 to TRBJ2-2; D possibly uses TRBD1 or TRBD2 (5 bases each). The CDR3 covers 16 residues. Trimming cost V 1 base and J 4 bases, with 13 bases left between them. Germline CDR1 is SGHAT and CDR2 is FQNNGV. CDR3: CASSLAGYGGTGELFF. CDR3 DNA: TGTGCCAGCAGCTTAGCAGGGTATGGGGGCACCGGGGAGCTGTTTTTT.

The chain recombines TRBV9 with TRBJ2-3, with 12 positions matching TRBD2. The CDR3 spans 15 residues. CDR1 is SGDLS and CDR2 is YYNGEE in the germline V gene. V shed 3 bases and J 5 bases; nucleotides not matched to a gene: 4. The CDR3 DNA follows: TGTGCCAGCAGCGCTAGCGGGAGGGCCGTAGATACGCAGTATTTT. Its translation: CASSASGRAVDTQYF.

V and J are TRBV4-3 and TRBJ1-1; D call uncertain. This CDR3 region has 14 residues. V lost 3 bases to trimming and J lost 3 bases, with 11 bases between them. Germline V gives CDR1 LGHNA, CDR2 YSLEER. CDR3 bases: TGCGCCAGCAGCCAGAGACATGGAGACACTGAAGCTTTCTTT. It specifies CASSQRHGDTEAFF.

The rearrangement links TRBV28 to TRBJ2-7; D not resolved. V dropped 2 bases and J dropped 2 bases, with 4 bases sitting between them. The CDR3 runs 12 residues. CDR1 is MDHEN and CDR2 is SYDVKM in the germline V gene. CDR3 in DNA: TGTGCCAGCAGTTTACCCGCCTACGAGCAGTACTTC. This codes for CASSLPAYEQYF.

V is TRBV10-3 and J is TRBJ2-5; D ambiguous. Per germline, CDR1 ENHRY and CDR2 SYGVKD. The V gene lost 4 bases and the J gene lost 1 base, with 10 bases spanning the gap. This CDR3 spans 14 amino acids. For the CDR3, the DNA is TGTGCCATCAGTGGACCAGCGCTCCAAGAGACCCAGTACTTC. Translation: CAISGPALQETQYF.